These T cell receptor beta chains were read from a single sample in a study of CD8+ T cells in alopecia areata. Repertoires were generated with immunoSEQ multiplex PCR, while TCRdb's copy carries only in-frame clones and drops some. The data contain 200,000 or so clones, 30% to 40% of them singletons. The specimen was CD4+ T cells sorted from blood, collected around week 30, from a patient treated with tofacitinib. The receptors stem from a human donor with alopecia areata. CDR3s include the opening cysteine and the closing phenylalanine or tryptophan. The D gene is left open where the match is weak. Clone size, where shown, is once, few, many, or a class for clones that have expanded.

clone size,V gene,J gene,D gene,CDR3 protein,CDR3 DNA
few,TRBV25-1,TRBJ1-1,.,CASRRQNTEAFF,TGTGCCAGCAGACGACAGAACACTGAAGCTTTCTTT
once,TRBV30,TRBJ2-3,.,CAWSTWGTSTDTQYF,TGTGCCTGGAGTACTTGGGGGACTAGCACAGATACGCAGTATTTT
few,TRBV29-1,TRBJ2-3,.,CSVEDHTRTSTDTQYF,TGCAGCGTTGAAGATCACACGCGTACGAGCACAGATACGCAGTATTTT
once,TRBV18,TRBJ1-2,TRBD1,CASSQDRGPRRYTF,TGTGCCAGCTCACAGGACAGGGGCCCGAGGCGCTACACCTTC
.,TRBV5-1,TRBJ1-1,.,CASSLAQVHTEAFF,TGCGCCAGCAGCTTGGCACAAGTCCACACTGAAGCTTTCTTT
few,TRBV28,TRBJ1-2,TRBD1,CASSEGALDYGYTF,TGTGCCAGCAGTGAGGGGGCCCTGGACTATGGCTACACCTTC
.,TRBV5-1,TRBJ2-1,TRBD2,CASSRPGLAGGRNEQFF,TGCGCCAGCAGCCGCCCGGGACTAGCGGGGGGGCGCAATGAGCAGTTCTTC
few,TRBV5-1,TRBJ2-5,.,CASSSPKRGFVRQETQYF,TGCGCCAGCAGCTCCCCGAAGCGCGGCTTTGTTCGCCAAGAGACCCAGTACTTC
few,TRBV7-9,TRBJ2-7,TRBD1,CASSLEPGTGTYEQYF,TGTGCCAGCAGCTTAGAGCCCGGGACAGGGACCTACGAGCAGTACTTC
.,TRBV6-1,TRBJ2-3,.,CASSESHWGGTDTQYF,TGTGCCAGCAGTGAATCACACTGGGGCGGCACAGATACGCAGTATTTT
.,TRBV7-2,TRBJ1-1,.,CASSTSPGRNTEAFF,TGTGCCAGCAGCACTAGTCCGGGCCGGAACACTGAAGCTTTCTTT
.,TRBV7-2,TRBJ1-1,.,CASSLDPRSMNTEAFF,TGTGCCAGCAGCTTAGACCCAAGGTCCATGAACACTGAAGCTTTCTTT
few,TRBV18,TRBJ2-7,TRBD1,CASSPGQDYEQYF,TGTGCCAGCTCACCGGGACAGGACTACGAGCAGTACTTC
few,TRBV5-6,TRBJ2-5,TRBD1,CASSRGQGETQYF,TGTGCCAGCAGCCGGGGACAGGGTGAGACCCAGTACTTC
.,TRBV14,TRBJ1-1,.,CASSQGWDTEAFF,TGTGCCAGCAGCCAAGGTTGGGACACTGAAGCTTTCTTT
.,TRBV18,TRBJ1-5,TRBD1,CASSLQGAGGDQPQHF,TGTGCCAGCTCACTTCAGGGGGCGGGTGGTGATCAGCCCCAGCATTTT
.,TRBV7-2,TRBJ2-4,.,CASSVQGAKNIQYF,TGTGCCAGCAGCGTCCAGGGGGCCAAAAACATTCAGTACTTC
.,TRBV7-9,TRBJ2-6,.,CASSLRSGFSGANVLTF,TGTGCCAGCAGCTTAAGGTCTGGATTCTCTGGGGCCAACGTCCTGACTTTC
.,TRBV30,TRBJ1-5,.,CAMGGNRVGSNQPQHF,TGTGCCATGGGGGGAAACAGGGTTGGAAGCAATCAGCCCCAGCATTTT
few,TRBV19,TRBJ2-1,TRBD1,CASSARQGKVIF,TGTGCCAGTAGTGCCCGACAGGGGAAAGTGATCTTC
once,TRBV9,TRBJ2-3,.,CASSPWDRTAPDTQYF,TGTGCCAGCAGCCCTTGGGACCGCACAGCCCCAGATACGCAGTATTTT
few,TRBV19,TRBJ2-5,TRBD1,CASTDGGTGRVTQYF,TGTGCCAGTACCGACGGGGGGACAGGGAGGGTGACCCAGTACTTC
.,TRBV29-1,TRBJ2-2,.,CSVRRNQNTGELFF,TGCAGCGTTCGGCGGAACCAGAACACCGGGGAGCTGTTTTTT
.,TRBV29-1,TRBJ2-5,TRBD1,CSADRGRETQYF,TGCAGCGCCGACAGGGGGCGGGAGACCCAGTACTTC